This TCR beta chain was profiled in a study of CD8 T cells in ankylosing spondylitis. This clonotype was detected only a few times. TCRdb reanalysed the 5' RACE reads using MiXCR and keeps one entry per CDR3 protein. Of about 240,000 distinct CDR3 sequences in the sample, roughly a quarter were seen once. CDR3 length: 13 amino acids. The V end was cut by 4 bases, the J end by 3 bases, with 12 bases between. Germline CDR1 SQVTM, CDR2 ANQGSEA. The receptor's source is a male donor with ankylosing spondylitis or in good health (not recorded which). The chain couples TRBV29-1 to TRBJ2-5; perhaps TRBD2 as D (7 bases). Source material: blood, either unsorted or a sorted T cell fraction (not recorded which). The CDR3 region has the DNA TGCAGCGTTGTAGTAGGGGGGGAAGAGACCCAGTACTTC. It encodes CSVVVGGEETQYF.